The 23 T cell receptor beta chains in this list originate from one sample, sequenced in a study of post-analysis software for immune sequencing data. Study-level findings and limits: TRBV segments more frequent in patients than in controls numbered about 5 and included TRBV5-6, TRBV5-1 and TRBV20-1.

TCR beta libraries were prepared from cDNA with unique molecular identifiers. TCRdb redid the calling of the PCR reads with MiXCR, one entry per CDR3 protein. The data contain 750,000 to 950,000 distinct CDR3 sequences, around 53% of them seen just once; the ten biggest clones take up 4% to 5.5%. No antigen has been assigned to these receptors. Sequenced: blood. The origin of the receptors is a girl between 10 and 17 years old with multiple sclerosis.

The CDR3 DNA reads TGCGCCAGCAGCCACGGACTAGCGGGGGGGCCTCCCCCAGATACGCAGTATTTT. Translation gives CASSHGLAGGPPPDTQYF. J is TRBJ2-3 and V is TRBV4-1; 15 bases match TRBD2. V gave up 3 bases and J gave up 4 bases; unmatched junction bases: 8. Germline V gene data show CDR1 as MGHRA and CDR2 as YSYEKL. The CDR3 loop spans 18 amino acids.

This clonotype was seen only a few times. V gene TRBV6-4 combines with J gene TRBJ2-1; maybe TRBD2 (5 bases). CDR1 and CDR2 from the germline V gene are MRHNA and SNTAGT. The CDR3 sequence is 13 residues long. With 0 bases removed from V and 9 bases from J, the gap between germline ends came to 9 bases. The CDR3 DNA follows: TGTGCCAGCAGTGACTCGACTACGGGTGAGCAGTTCTTC. Protein: CASSDSTTGEQFF.

The chain is built from TRBV12-3 or TRBV12-4 and TRBJ2-3, with D hard to call. V lost 1 base and J lost 5, with 7 bases in between. This CDR3 region has 13 residues. The CDR3 DNA sequence: TGTGCCAGCAGTTTAGAAGGCGGAGATACGCAGTATTTT. It translates to CASSLEGGDTQYF.

This clonotype was seen a handful of times. The chain combines TRBV5-1 with TRBJ2-5; D is undetermined. Deletions cut 4 bases from V and 3 bases from J, with 16 bases between. This CDR3 has 15 amino acids. Germline V gene lookup returns CDR1 SGHRS and CDR2 YFSETQ. The DNA for the CDR3 is TGCGCCAGCAGCCGTAAGGAATTTTCAGAAGAGACCCAGTACTTC. It yields the protein CASSRKEFSEETQYF.

CDR3 sequence reads: CASSTRISNQPQHF. The CDR3 region has the DNA TGTGCCAGCAGTACCAGGATCAGCAATCAGCCCCAGCATTTT. The rearrangement uses TRBV12-3 or TRBV12-4 and TRBJ1-5; D gene uncertain. The CDR3 sequence is 14 residues long. V lost 5 bases and J lost 1, with 9 bases in between.

For this clonotype: A much larger clone lies one base from this, so it may be a read error. The chain carries TRBV6-5 and TRBJ1-2; 11 bases are a match to TRBD1. Germline CDR1 MNHEY, CDR2 SVGAGI. The CDR3 has 14 residues. With V trimmed by 5 bases and J by 4 bases, 3 bases remained unmatched. CDR3 DNA sequence: TGTGCCAGCAGTCAGGGACAGGGGGTCTATGGCTACACCTTC. Protein sequence: CASSQGQGVYGYTF.

This clonotype came up a few times. This rearrangement joins TRBV10-3 to TRBJ2-7; 7 bases align to TRBD2. Trimming cost V 10 bases and J 4 bases; bases outside gene matches: 7. In germline, CDR1 is ENHRY, CDR2 SYGVKD. This CDR3 has 12 residues. The CDR3 protein is CATGLDEYEQYF. CDR3 sequence (DNA): TGTGCCACCGGACTAGACGAGTACGAGCAGTACTTC.

The chain combines TRBV6-5 with TRBJ1-1; no firm D call. The CDR3 totals 11 residues. The germline V and J ends were trimmed by 7 bases and 3 bases, with 6 bases remaining between them. Germline CDR1 reads MNHEY; CDR2 reads SVGAGI. CDR3 residues: CASTGYTEAFF. Here the CDR3 DNA reads TGTGCCAGCACCGGGTACACTGAAGCTTTCTTT.

This clonotype was observed a few times. The chain has TRBV7-9 and TRBJ2-1; 9 nucleotides match TRBD2. The CDR3 contains 15 residues. The V gene end was trimmed by 2 bases and the J gene end by 3 bases; junction bases not matched to a gene: 2. Germline V gene sequence: CDR1 SEHNR, CDR2 FQNEAQ (reference sequence). CDR3 coding DNA: TGTGCCAGCAGCTTAATGCGGGGGGGCTACAATGAGCAGTTCTTC. This codes for CASSLMRGGYNEQFF.

The chain's CDR3 is CASRTDGGGEQFF. The CDR3 DNA is TGTGCCAGCAGGACGGACGGGGGGGGTGAGCAGTTCTTC. The V call is TRBV7-9, the J call TRBJ2-1, with 8 positions matching TRBD2. J gave up 9 bases and V 6 bases, and 7 bases lay outside the gene matches. This CDR3 comprises 13 residues. In germline, CDR1 is SEHNR, CDR2 FQNEAQ (reference sequence).

This clonotype was found a few times. The chain uses TRBV12-3 or TRBV12-4 and TRBJ1-1; weak D call: TRBD1 (6 bases). This CDR3 contains 14 residues. Trimming stripped 6 bases from V and 7 bases from J, with 18 bases between. As DNA, the CDR3 is TGTGCCAGCAGCCTTAATACAGGGAGGAGTGAAGCTTTCTTT. This codes for CASSLNTGRSEAFF.

The rearrangement links TRBV25-1 to TRBJ2-3, with 7 nucleotides matching TRBD1. Germline V gene sequence: CDR1 MGHDK, CDR2 SYGVNS. The CDR3 loop spans 14 amino acids. The J segment lost 9 bases and the V segment lost 1 base, leaving 7 bases of the junction unmatched. The CDR3 here is CASSEFRGPETQYF. The CDR3 DNA follows: TGTGCCAGCAGTGAATTTAGGGGGCCGGAGACGCAGTATTTT.

This clonotype was counted between two and nine times. The V gene is TRBV5-1, the J gene TRBJ2-4; the D gene is possibly TRBD2 (5 bases). Germline CDR1 reads SGHRS; CDR2 reads YFSETQ. The CDR3 totals 17 residues. With 0 bases removed from V and 0 bases from J, the gap between germline ends came to 13 bases. In DNA form, the CDR3 reads TGCGCCAGCAGCTTGGATCCGGGGAGTCCAGCCAAAAACATTCAGTACTTC. This sequence encodes CASSLDPGSPAKNIQYF.

The gene calls are TRBV5-1 and TRBJ2-6; the D is unclear. CDR3 length equals 17 residues. Germline V gene sequence: CDR1 SGHRS, CDR2 YFSETQ. Trimming stripped 0 bases from V and 0 bases from J, with 10 bases between. The CDR3 reads CASSLGEFHSGANVLTF. The CDR3 bases are TGCGCCAGCAGCTTGGGGGAATTCCACTCTGGGGCCAACGTCCTGACTTTC. Based on the CDR3 plus reference TRBV5-1 and TRBJ2-6, the full variable domain is KAGVTQTPRYLIKTRGQQVTLSCSPISGHRSVSWYQQTPGQGLQFLFEYFSETQRNKGNFPGRFSGRQFSNSRSEMNVSTLELGDSALYLCASSLGEFHSGANVLTFGAGSRLTVL.

This clonotype was observed a handful of times. The chain uses TRBV7-9 and TRBJ1-2; no reliable D call. The length of the CDR3 is 13 residues. Between the trimmed V and J ends, which lost 1 base and 8 bases, there was a span of 11 bases. Per germline, CDR1 SEHNR and CDR2 FQNEAQ (reference sequence). The CDR3 DNA reads TGTGCCAGCAGCTTAGAGGGCTATGGAGGCTACACCTTC. Translation gives CASSLEGYGGYTF.

The chain joins TRBV7-9 to TRBJ1-1; 7 nucleotides match TRBD1. Germline assignment: CDR1 SEHNR and CDR2 FQNEAQ (reference sequence). CDR3 size: 14 residues. J was trimmed by 3 bases and V by 2 bases; bases with no gene match: 3. CDR3 DNA sequence: TGTGCCAGCAGCTTAAGGGACAGCGACACTGAAGCTTTCTTT. It specifies CASSLRDSDTEAFF.

The chain recombines TRBV7-3 with TRBJ2-1, with 8 bases that match TRBD2. V shed 2 bases and J 1 base; nucleotides not matched to a gene: 10. CDR1 and CDR2 from the germline V gene are SGHTA and FQGTGA. The CDR3 spans 18 residues. For the CDR3, the DNA is TGTGCCAGCAGCTTAGAAGGGCCGGGAGGGCGGTCCTACAATGAGCAGTTCTTC. Translation: CASSLEGPGGRSYNEQFF.

This clonotype showed up just a few times. This chain connects TRBV28 to TRBJ2-7; TRBD2 aligns across 12 bases. Germline trimming cut 8 bases from V and 5 bases from J; bases unmatched to any gene: 4. The germline CDR1 and CDR2 sequences are MDHEN and SYDVKM. CDR3 length: 13 amino acids. CDR3 coding DNA: TGTGCCAGCTTGACTAGCGGGAGAAACGAGCAGTACTTC. Amino acids: CASLTSGRNEQYF.

The chain combines TRBV11-2 with TRBJ2-3; 8 nucleotides agree with TRBD1. Germline V gives CDR1 SGHAT, CDR2 FQNNGV. J lost 6 bases, V lost 4 bases, and 21 bases had no gene match. This CDR3 spans 19 amino acids. The CDR3 sequence: CASSSPERRTGLVRDTQYF. In DNA, the CDR3 is TGTGCCAGCAGCTCGCCGGAACGACGGACAGGGCTTGTTAGGGATACGCAGTATTTT.

The V and J genes are TRBV6-6 and TRBJ2-2, with D perhaps TRBD1 (6 bases). With 6 bases removed from V and 5 bases from J, the gap between germline ends came to 13 bases. Germline values: CDR1 MNHNY, CDR2 SVGAGI (reference sequence). The CDR3 covers 14 residues. CDR3 amino acids: CASRPAGTTGELFF. In DNA, the CDR3 is TGTGCCAGCAGGCCAGCCGGGACAACCGGGGAGCTGTTTTTT.

The V gene is TRBV20-1, the J gene TRBJ2-1, with D hard to call. V shed 3 bases and J shed 6 bases, with 12 bases lying between them. The germline V gene encodes CDR1 DFQATT and CDR2 SNEGSKA (reference sequence). The CDR3 loop spans 13 amino acids. The chain's CDR3 is CSASNASCNEQFF. The CDR3 region has the DNA TGCAGTGCTAGTAACGCCAGCTGCAATGAGCAGTTCTTC.

This clonotype was seen a single time. The rearrangement joins TRBV4-1 to TRBJ2-3, with 12 bases identical to TRBD2. This CDR3 is 16 amino acids long. The trim removed 4 bases at V and 2 bases at J, leaving 4 bases unmatched. From germline, CDR1 is MGHRA and CDR2 YSYEKL. CDR3 DNA sequence: TGCGCCAGCAGCCGACTAGCGGGGGCCAACACAGATACGCAGTATTTT. Translated: CASSRLAGANTDTQYF.

The rearrangement uses TRBV20-1 and TRBJ2-7, with a tentative D call TRBD1 (6 bases). The J call may be faulty, since TRBJ2-1 better matches the DNA end. CDR1 is DFQATT and CDR2 is SNEGSKA in the germline V gene (reference sequence). The CDR3 extends over 12 amino acids. CDR3 nucleotide sequence: TGCAGTGGCAAGACACAGGGCAATGAGCAGTTCTTC. It encodes CSGKTQGNEQFF.